This section outlines one TCR beta chain sequence together with its context. The source of the sample is a study of cytomegalovirus exposure and HLA in healthy donors. The PCR had 60 Vbeta and 13 Jbeta primers. Here immunoSEQ multiplex PCR was the method, and the copy in TCRdb shows in-frame clones only, minus some. The sample lists tens of thousands of clones, less than 75% occurring once. The CDR3 consists of 14 residues. Per the germline V gene, CDR1 is SGHRS and CDR2 is YFSETQ. V dropped 4 bases and J dropped 10; count of bases not matched to a gene: 10. This clonotype originated in a man aged 30 to 39 in good health and CMV-seronegative. Sequenced sample: PBMCs. The J gene is TRBJ1-4, the V gene TRBV5-1, with TRBD1 identical over 7 bases. The DNA for the CDR3 is TGCGCCAGCAGCGACGGGACACAGGGGAGAAAACTGTTTTTT. Its protein is CASSDGTQGRKLFF.